The 14 T cell receptor beta chains below all came from one sample that was sequenced in a study of cytomegalovirus exposure and HLA in healthy donors. PCR primers comprised 60 Vbeta and 13 Jbeta primers. The method was immunoSEQ multiplex PCR; TCRdb's version includes in-frame clones alone and lacks a portion of them. The repertoire consists of about 170,000 clones, with 82% occurring once and the leading ten covering approximately 1.5%. The sequencing sample was made of PBMCs. The receptors were sampled from a male donor in good health and CMV-seronegative.

The rearrangement uses TRBV2 and TRBJ1-1; the D gene is possibly TRBD1 (5 bases). This CDR3 is 12 amino acids long. Germline CDR1 reads SNHLY; CDR2 reads FYNNEI. Trimming removed 6 bases at V and 5 bases at J, with 10 bases between. CDR3 DNA sequence: TGTGCCAGCAGGGGGGGGGTTACTGAAGCTTTCTTT. This codes for CASRGGVTEAFF.

Here the CDR3 reads CASRGTGNTEAFF. DNA for the CDR3: TGTGCCAGTAGGGGGACAGGGAACACTGAAGCTTTCTTT. The chain couples TRBV19 to TRBJ1-1; TRBD1 matches at 8 bases. Germline assignment: CDR1 LNHDA and CDR2 SQIVND (reference sequence). V lost 6 bases, J lost 1 base, and 1 base stayed unmatched. CDR3 length: 13 amino acids.

This clone has only a few counts. The chain has TRBV4-1 and TRBJ2-5; no clear D. The V gene lost 3 bases and the J gene lost 3 bases, with 5 bases spanning the gap. CDR1 is MGHRA and CDR2 is YSYEKL in the germline V gene. This CDR3 is built from 12 residues. The CDR3 sequence: CASSQSEETQYF. The DNA of the CDR3 is TGCGCCAGCAGCCAGTCAGAAGAGACCCAGTACTTC.

The chain couples TRBV7-6 to TRBJ1-2; TRBD1 matches at 7 bases. CDR1 and CDR2 (germline): SGHVS, FNYEAQ. With 5 bases clipped from V and 8 bases from J, the junction kept 11 bases outside the gene matches. This CDR3 region has 14 residues. CDR3 residues: CASSPEVRGEGYTF. The DNA for the CDR3 is TGTGCCAGCAGCCCCGAGGTCAGGGGGGAAGGCTACACCTTC.

This chain links TRBV4-3 with TRBJ2-1; 7 positions match TRBD2. The length of the CDR3 is 18 residues. Germline V gene lookup returns CDR1 LGHNA and CDR2 YSLEER. Trimming at V came to 0 bases and at J to 2 bases, leaving 10 bases not matched to a gene. As DNA, the CDR3 is TGCGCCAGCAGCCAAGATGGGTTCAGCGGGAACACCTACAATGAGCAGTTCTTC. This sequence encodes CASSQDGFSGNTYNEQFF.

This clone was seen only once. V and J are TRBV5-1 and TRBJ2-3; a weak D match, TRBD1 (5 bases). The CDR3 is 14 residues long. Trimming took off 5 bases at V and 0 bases at J, with 10 bases between the two ends. Germline V gene data show CDR1 as SGHRS and CDR2 as YFSETQ. The CDR3 loop reads CASRSGLSTDTQYF. The CDR3 nucleotides are TGCGCCAGCAGGTCAGGGCTTAGCACAGATACGCAGTATTTT.

This clone was seen a single time. The chain couples TRBV6-5 to TRBJ2-5; D call uncertain. Germline loops: CDR1 MNHEY, CDR2 SVGAGI. This CDR3 region has 14 residues. The V and J ends lost 6 bases and 5 bases respectively, with 16 bases between them. The CDR3 reads CASSSPLLRETQYF. DNA of the CDR3: TGTGCCAGCAGCAGCCCCCTTTTGCGGGAGACCCAGTACTTC.

The chain couples TRBV11-2 to TRBJ1-2, with D perhaps matching TRBD1 (5 bases). V dropped 3 bases and J dropped 13 bases, with 15 bases sitting between them. CDR1 is SGHAT and CDR2 is FQNNGV in the germline V gene. The CDR3 extends over 12 amino acids. As DNA, the CDR3 is TGTGCCAGCAGCTTGACCCGGGACTCTCGCACCTTC. Amino acids: CASSLTRDSRTF.

The chain recombines TRBV7-9 with TRBJ2-2; TRBD1 might be the D (5 bases). The CDR3 loop spans 14 amino acids. Germline CDR1 is SEHNR and CDR2 is FQNEAQ (reference sequence). V lost 1 base and J 6 bases, leaving 9 bases between the germline ends. CDR3 in DNA: TGTGCCAGCAGCTTAGGTGCAGGGTCCGGGGAGCTGTTTTTT. As protein: CASSLGAGSGELFF.

The genes are TRBV5-6 and TRBJ1-5; weak D call: TRBD1 (6 bases). CDR3 length: 16 residues. Trimming left V 3 bases short and J 7 bases short, with 20 bases between. Germline CDR1 reads SGHDT; CDR2 reads YYEEEE. In DNA, the CDR3 is TGTGCCAGCAGCTCCAGACAGGCCCCGGGGATACAGCCCCAGCATTTT. It specifies CASSSRQAPGIQPQHF.

The V and J genes are TRBV11-2 and TRBJ1-5, with D possibly TRBD1 on 6 matching bases. V was shortened by 3 bases and J by 1 base, with 13 bases between the two germline ends. The CDR3 totals 16 residues. The germline gives CDR1 SGHAT, CDR2 FQNNGV. The CDR3 DNA reads TGTGCCAGCAGCTTGCTGGGGACAAGGAGCAATCAGCCCCAGCATTTT. Translating it yields CASSLLGTRSNQPQHF.

The gene calls are TRBV9 and TRBJ2-7; 8 bases align to TRBD2. The trim removed 2 bases at V and 10 bases at J, leaving 5 bases unmatched. The CDR3 runs to 12 residues. Germline CDR1 and CDR2: SGDLS and YYNGEE. The CDR3 DNA sequence: TGTGCCAGCAGCGTCGGGGGGGGTCTCCAGTACTTC. Translating gives CASSVGGGLQYF.

The rearrangement links TRBV27 to TRBJ2-1; D ambiguous. Trimming left V 8 bases short and J 0 bases short, with 11 bases between. The germline V gene has CDR1 MNHEY and CDR2 SMNVEV (reference sequence). The CDR3 has 14 amino acids. The CDR3 protein is CASGSLSSYNEQFF. The DNA of the CDR3 is TGTGCCAGCGGCTCCTTAAGCTCCTACAATGAGCAGTTCTTC.

The J gene is TRBJ1-5, the V gene TRBV27, with a tentative D call TRBD1 (6 bases). The V gene's germline CDR1 is MNHEY and CDR2 SMNVEV (reference sequence). Trimming shortened V by 5 bases and J by 8 bases, and 19 bases separated the two germline ends. CDR3 length equals 15 residues. The chain's CDR3 is CASSIHRAGREPQHF. In nucleotides, the CDR3 is TGTGCCAGCAGTATCCACAGGGCTGGCAGGGAGCCCCAGCATTTT.